These T cell receptor beta chains were read from a single sample in a study of siplizumab effects on memory and regulatory T cells. Some clones are missing from TCRdb's copy, which holds only in-frame ones; the method was immunoSEQ multiplex PCR. The sample has roughly 100,000 clones, about 93% seen once. Input material: CD4+ T cells sorted from blood. Receptors were obtained from a human donor in good health. CDR3s leave out the opening cysteine and the closing phenylalanine or tryptophan. Fields, in order: CDR3 protein, J gene, V gene.

cdr3_aa: ASSVGTDNSPLH
j_call: TRBJ1-6
v_call: TRBV9

cdr3_aa: ASSSVRSYGYT
j_call: TRBJ1-2
v_call: TRBV2

cdr3_aa: ASSILLAGGQNTGELF
j_call: TRBJ2-2
v_call: TRBV5-6

cdr3_aa: ASSPMGPGTGSSYEQF
j_call: TRBJ2-1
v_call: TRBV18

cdr3_aa: ASSRRTGNTLDTQY
j_call: TRBJ2-3
v_call: TRBV5-8

cdr3_aa: ASSQGQNEAYEQY
j_call: TRBJ2-7
v_call: TRBV4-2

cdr3_aa: ASSGGIDGRETQY
j_call: TRBJ2-5
v_call: TRBV9

cdr3_aa: ASSRGLSYQQY
j_call: TRBJ2-7
v_call: TRBV7-2

cdr3_aa: ASSTESWTVMNTEAF
j_call: TRBJ1-1
v_call: TRBV19

cdr3_aa: ASSAGGAQPQH
j_call: TRBJ1-5
v_call: TRBV2

cdr3_aa: ASSPQGSNEKLF
j_call: TRBJ1-4
v_call: TRBV5-1

cdr3_aa: ATKDRGETQY
j_call: TRBJ2-5
v_call: TRBV15

cdr3_aa: ASSYSVGSNQPQH
j_call: TRBJ1-5
v_call: TRBV6-5

cdr3_aa: ASSLGGQGTEKLF
j_call: TRBJ1-4
v_call: TRBV7-2

cdr3_aa: ASSLAGPETVDTQY
j_call: TRBJ2-3
v_call: TRBV5-1

cdr3_aa: ASSLRSRRGWAFQPQH
j_call: TRBJ1-5
v_call: TRBV28

cdr3_aa: ASNLDRAQPQH
j_call: TRBJ1-5
v_call: TRBV19

cdr3_aa: ASSIGQLGLTQY
j_call: TRBJ2-3
v_call: TRBV19

cdr3_aa: ASSLGPGRKYGYT
j_call: TRBJ1-2
v_call: TRBV7-2

cdr3_aa: ASSSGGGPNEQF
j_call: TRBJ2-1
v_call: TRBV19

cdr3_aa: ASSLELGSGELF
j_call: TRBJ2-2
v_call: TRBV5-1

cdr3_aa: ASSDQGQGMVNEQY
j_call: TRBJ2-7
v_call: TRBV6-1

cdr3_aa: ASSIALNTEAF
j_call: TRBJ1-1
v_call: TRBV19

cdr3_aa: ASSLGTGPSEQY
j_call: TRBJ2-7
v_call: TRBV18